The 13 T cell receptor beta chains below come from one sample, sequenced in a study of human T cells and chemical hapten exposure. Individual cDNA molecules in this library carried unique molecular identifiers. TCRdb re-called the reads through MiXCR, storing one row per CDR3 protein. Among about 120,000 distinct CDR3 sequences, 8% to 9.5% were seen once, and the ten largest hold approximately 1.5%. Unfractionated whole blood was the source of the extracted total RNA. Input material: whole blood. These TCRs come from a human donor in good health. Some clones in this sample may be carry-over from other donors' samples.

This clonotype has a handful of counts. The chain carries TRBV4-3 and TRBJ2-7, with 9 positions matching TRBD1. Trimming removed 3 bases from V and 5 bases from J; junction bases left unmatched: 11. The CDR3 runs to 16 residues. Germline V gene lookup returns CDR1 LGHNA and CDR2 YSLEER. The CDR3 here is CASSQGLGTGSHEQYF. The CDR3 DNA reads TGCGCCAGCAGCCAGGGACTCGGGACAGGGTCCCACGAGCAGTACTTC.

The rearrangement uses TRBV10-2 and TRBJ2-7; D is ambiguous. V shed 3 bases and J shed 5 bases, with 8 bases lying between them. Germline CDR1 is WSHSY and CDR2 is SAAADI. CDR3 length: 12 residues. The CDR3 here is CASSDQRDEQYF. CDR3 nucleotide sequence: TGCGCCAGCAGTGATCAGCGCGACGAGCAGTACTTC.

In this sample, this clonotype turned up many times. The chain has TRBV2 and TRBJ1-1; TRBD1 is a possible D gene (6 bases). Germline V gives CDR1 SNHLY, CDR2 FYNNEI. The germline V and J ends were trimmed by 6 bases and 0 bases, with 11 bases remaining between them. The CDR3 totals 14 residues. CDR3 sequence reads: CASRLQGLNTEAFF. The CDR3 bases are TGTGCCAGCAGGCTACAGGGTTTGAACACTGAAGCTTTCTTT.

This chain joins TRBV7-9 and TRBJ2-3, with 7 nucleotides matching TRBD2. The V gene's germline CDR1 is SEHNR and CDR2 FQNEAQ (reference sequence). V trimming: 3 bases; J trimming: 0 bases; junction bases outside the gene matches: 6. This CDR3 region has 16 residues. Here the CDR3 reads CASSFSSGASTDTQYF. In nucleotides, the CDR3 is TGTGCCAGCAGCTTCTCGAGCGGGGCTAGCACAGATACGCAGTATTTT. The variable domain in full, completed from reference TRBV7-9 and TRBJ2-3, reads DTGVSQNPRHKITKRGQNVTFRCDPISEHNRLYWYRQTLGQGPEFLTYFQNEAQLEKSRLLSDRFSAERPKGSFSTLEIQRTEQGDSAMYLCASSFSSGASTDTQYFGPGTRLTVL.

The chain recombines TRBV7-6 with TRBJ2-7; TRBD1 or TRBD2 may be the D gene (5 bases each). The ends were cut back, 0 bases at V and 5 bases at J, with 14 bases in the middle. The CDR3 has 15 amino acids. The V gene's germline CDR1 is SGHVS and CDR2 FNYEAQ. The CDR3 protein is CASSLAAGRADEQYF. In DNA form, the CDR3 reads TGTGCCAGCAGCTTAGCGGCAGGGAGAGCGGACGAGCAGTACTTC.

In its sample, this clonotype was seen many times. This chain links TRBV2 with TRBJ2-7; D tentatively reads TRBD1 or TRBD2 (5 bases each). CDR1 is SNHLY and CDR2 is FYNNEI in the germline V gene. This CDR3 spans 14 amino acids. V was shortened by 1 base and J by 2 bases, with 9 bases between the two germline ends. CDR3 DNA sequence: TGTGCCAGCAGTGAAGGAGGGGCCACCTACGAGCAGTACTTC. This encodes CASSEGGATYEQYF.

This clonotype came up many times. The rearrangement links TRBV29-1 to TRBJ2-5; 11 bases are shared with TRBD2. V dropped 5 bases and J dropped 5; count of bases not matched to a gene: 4. The length of the CDR3 is 13 residues. Germline CDR1 reads SQVTM; CDR2 reads ANQGSEA. CDR3 sequence reads: CSVIGLAGETQYF. Written as DNA, the CDR3 is TGCAGCGTTATTGGACTAGCGGGTGAGACCCAGTACTTC. Based on the CDR3 plus reference TRBV29-1 and TRBJ2-5, the full variable domain is SAVISQKPSRDICQRGTSLTIQCQVDSQVTMMFWYRQQPGQSLTLIATANQGSEATYESGFVIDKFPISRPNLTFSTLTVSNMSPEDSSIYLCSVIGLAGETQYFGPGTRLLVL.

The V gene is TRBV19, the J gene TRBJ1-1, with TRBD1 matching 10 bases. With V trimmed by 2 bases and J by 5 bases, 5 bases remained unmatched. Germline values: CDR1 LNHDA, CDR2 SQIVND (reference sequence). This CDR3 is 15 amino acids long. The CDR3 spells CASSIIGQGVTEAFF. CDR3 DNA: TGTGCCAGTAGTATAATAGGACAGGGGGTAACTGAAGCTTTCTTT.

The rearrangement joins TRBV6-5 to TRBJ2-3; the D gene is possibly TRBD2 (5 bases). CDR1 is MNHEY and CDR2 is SVGAGI in the germline V gene. The ends were cut back, 2 bases at V and 5 bases at J, with 11 bases in the middle. The CDR3 loop spans 14 amino acids. CDR3 nucleotide sequence: TGTGCCAGCAGTTACGTTGGAGGTGAAGATACGCAGTATTTT. This encodes CASSYVGGEDTQYF.

Ten or more counts support this clonotype. V usage is TRBV18 and J usage is TRBJ1-2; D ambiguous. Germline loops: CDR1 KGHSH, CDR2 LQKENI. CDR3 length equals 13 residues. V was cut by 1 base and J by 5 bases, with 8 bases left in between. The CDR3 region is CASSPRGEYGYTF. CDR3 in DNA: TGTGCCAGCTCACCACGGGGAGAGTATGGCTACACCTTC.

This clonotype was picked up a small number of times. The chain couples TRBV20-1 to TRBJ2-3, with D tentatively TRBD2 (5 bases). Germline values: CDR1 DFQATT, CDR2 SNEGSKA (reference sequence). This CDR3 has 15 amino acids. V lost 1 base and J 2 bases, leaving 13 bases between the germline ends. The CDR3 sequence is CSARVAGQNTDTQYF. CDR3 nucleotide sequence: TGCAGTGCTAGAGTTGCGGGCCAAAACACAGATACGCAGTATTTT.

There are a few counts of this clonotype. The gene calls are TRBV20-1 and TRBJ2-2; TRBD2 matches 7 bases. The CDR3 loop spans 13 amino acids. Germline CDR1 DFQATT, CDR2 SNEGSKA (reference sequence). V shed 6 bases, J shed 6 bases, and the junction held 7 bases outside the gene matches. CDR3 in DNA: TGCAGTGCCTGGGACTATGAAGCCGGGGAGCTGTTTTTT. This sequence encodes CSAWDYEAGELFF.

This clonotype was counted a few times. The genes are TRBV6-5 and TRBJ1-1; D uncertain. Germline V gene data show CDR1 as MNHEY and CDR2 as SVGAGI. The V and J ends lost 5 bases and 2 bases respectively, with 6 bases between them. This CDR3 contains 12 residues. The CDR3 here is CASSEPNTEAFF. DNA of the CDR3: TGTGCCAGCAGTGAACCCAACACTGAAGCTTTCTTT.